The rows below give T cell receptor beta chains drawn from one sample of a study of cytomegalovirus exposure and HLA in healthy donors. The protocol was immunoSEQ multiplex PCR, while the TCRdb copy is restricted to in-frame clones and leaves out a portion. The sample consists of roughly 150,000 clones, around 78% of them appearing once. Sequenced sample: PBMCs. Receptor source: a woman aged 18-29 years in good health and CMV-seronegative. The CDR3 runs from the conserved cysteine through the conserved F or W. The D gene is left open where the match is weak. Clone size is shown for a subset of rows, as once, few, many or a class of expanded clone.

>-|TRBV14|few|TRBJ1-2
CASSQSIHYPDVGYTF
TGTGCCAGCAGCCAAAGTATACACTACCCAGATGTCGGCTACACCTTC
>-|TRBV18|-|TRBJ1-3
CASSPGGDSGNTIYF
TGTGCCAGCTCACCCGGAGGGGACTCTGGAAACACCATATATTTT
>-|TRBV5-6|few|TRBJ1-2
CASSLEQDYGYTF
TGTGCCAGCAGCTTGGAGCAGGACTATGGCTACACCTTC
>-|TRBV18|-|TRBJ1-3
CASSPRGATSGNTIYF
TGTGCCAGCTCACCAAGAGGAGCAACCTCTGGAAACACCATATATTTT
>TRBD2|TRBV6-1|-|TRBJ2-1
CASSGSRLAGYNEQFF
TGTGCCAGCAGTGGATCTCGACTAGCGGGTTACAATGAGCAGTTCTTC
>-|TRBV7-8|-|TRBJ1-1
CASSPHRVPAEAFF
TGTGCCAGCAGCCCCCACAGGGTCCCCGCTGAAGCTTTCTTT
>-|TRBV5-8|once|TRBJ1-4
CASSLFNSNEKLFF
TGTGCCAGCAGCTTGTTCAACAGTAATGAAAAACTGTTTTTT
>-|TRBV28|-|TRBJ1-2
CASSSGQYGYTF
TGTGCCAGCAGTTCCGGACAGTATGGCTACACCTTC
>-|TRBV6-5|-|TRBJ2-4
CASSAQGEANIQYF
TGTGCCAGCAGCGCACAGGGAGAGGCGAACATTCAGTACTTC
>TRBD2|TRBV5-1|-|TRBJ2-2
CASSYTSGYTGELFF
TGCGCCAGCAGCTACACTAGCGGGTACACCGGGGAGCTGTTTTTT
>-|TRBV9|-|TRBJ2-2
CASSFRVEGNTGELFF
TGTGCCAGCAGCTTTAGGGTAGAGGGCAACACCGGGGAGCTGTTTTTT
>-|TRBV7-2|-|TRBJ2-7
CASSRIQGTGYEQYF
TGTGCCAGCAGCAGAATACAGGGAACGGGGTACGAGCAGTACTTC
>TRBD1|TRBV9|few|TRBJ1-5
CASSVGTGFDQPQHF
TGTGCCAGCAGCGTGGGGACAGGGTTCGATCAGCCCCAGCATTTT
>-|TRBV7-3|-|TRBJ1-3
CASSLTGQSGNTIYF
TGTGCCAGCAGCCTGACGGGACAATCTGGAAACACCATATATTTT
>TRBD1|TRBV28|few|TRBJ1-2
CASTEGQVYGYTF
TGTGCCAGCACCGAGGGACAGGTCTATGGCTACACCTTC
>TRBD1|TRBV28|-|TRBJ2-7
CASSTPAQGAGEQYF
TGTGCCAGCAGCACCCCGGCACAGGGGGCGGGAGAGCAGTACTTC
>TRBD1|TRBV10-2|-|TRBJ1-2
CASSEVGQGRGGYTF
TGCGCCAGCAGTGAGGTGGGACAGGGGCGTGGTGGCTACACCTTC
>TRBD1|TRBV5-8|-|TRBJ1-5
CASRPGTGGLFGGPQHF
TGTGCCAGCAGACCCGGGACAGGGGGGTTATTTGGTGGGCCCCAGCATTTT
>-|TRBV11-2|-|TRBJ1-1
CASRSTEEAFF
TGTGCCAGCAGGTCTACGGAGGAAGCTTTCTTT
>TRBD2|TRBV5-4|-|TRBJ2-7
CASSLLAGGSYEQYF
TGTGCCAGCAGCCTCCTAGCGGGGGGCTCCTACGAGCAGTACTTC
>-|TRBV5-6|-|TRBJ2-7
CASSLGQGFNEQYF
TGTGCCAGCAGCTTAGGGCAGGGCTTCAACGAGCAGTACTTC
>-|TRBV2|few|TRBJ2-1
CASSIIQGNEQFF
TGTGCCAGCAGTATAATACAGGGCAATGAGCAGTTCTTC
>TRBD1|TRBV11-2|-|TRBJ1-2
CASSEQGAGGYTF
TGTGCCAGCAGCGAACAGGGGGCAGGAGGCTACACCTTC
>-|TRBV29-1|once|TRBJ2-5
CSGTQAAQETQYF
TGCAGCGGCACTCAAGCGGCTCAAGAGACCCAGTACTTC
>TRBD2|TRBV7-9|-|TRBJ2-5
CASSSGGAEETQYF
TGTGCCAGCAGCTCCGGGGGGGCCGAAGAGACCCAGTACTTC
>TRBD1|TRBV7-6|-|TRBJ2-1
CASSSQDRGNEQFF
TGTGCCAGCAGCTCCCAGGACAGGGGCAATGAGCAGTTCTTC
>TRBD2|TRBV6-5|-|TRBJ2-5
CASSVSGGEETQYF
TGTGCCAGCAGCGTTAGCGGGGGGGAAGAGACCCAGTACTTC
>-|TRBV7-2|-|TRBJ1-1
CASSLGSSNTEAFF
TGTGCCAGCAGCTTAGGGTCCAGTAACACTGAAGCTTTCTTT
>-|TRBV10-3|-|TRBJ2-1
CAISSTTTLSYNEQFF
TGTGCCATCAGTTCGACGACAACGCTCTCCTACAATGAGCAGTTCTTC
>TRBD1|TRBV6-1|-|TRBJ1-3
CASSESGGSGNTIYF
TGTGCCAGCAGTGAGTCAGGGGGCAGTGGAAACACCATATATTTT
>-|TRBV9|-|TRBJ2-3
CASSVRTGSDTQYF
TGTGCCAGCAGCGTCCGCACAGGGTCAGATACGCAGTATTTT
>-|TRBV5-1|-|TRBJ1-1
CASSLVGGGTEAFF
TGCGCCAGCAGCTTGGTGGGGGGAGGCACTGAAGCTTTCTTT
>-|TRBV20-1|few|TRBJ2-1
CSAREYGEQFF
TGCAGTGCTAGAGAATACGGTGAGCAGTTCTTC
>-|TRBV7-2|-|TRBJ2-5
CASSLARDQETQYF
TGTGCCAGCAGCTTAGCCAGGGACCAAGAGACCCAGTACTTC
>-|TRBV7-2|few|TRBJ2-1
CASSLTRESYNEQFF
TGTGCCAGCAGCTTAACCAGGGAATCCTACAATGAGCAGTTCTTC
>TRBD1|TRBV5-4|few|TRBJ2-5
CASSKGTGGAQETQYF
TGTGCCAGCAGCAAAGGGACAGGGGGCGCGCAAGAGACCCAGTACTTC
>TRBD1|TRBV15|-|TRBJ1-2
CATSRGPGTGDYGYTF
TGTGCCACCAGCAGAGGCCCCGGGACAGGGGACTATGGCTACACCTTC
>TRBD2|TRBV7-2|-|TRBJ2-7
CASSLGRTSGEQYF
TGTGCCAGCAGCTTAGGCCGGACTAGCGGCGAGCAGTACTTC
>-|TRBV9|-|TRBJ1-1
CASSAHRDTEAFF
TGTGCCAGCAGCGCGCACAGGGACACTGAAGCTTTCTTT
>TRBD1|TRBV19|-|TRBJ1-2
CASRIPGQTNYGYTF
TGTGCCAGTAGAATCCCGGGACAGACTAACTATGGCTACACCTTC
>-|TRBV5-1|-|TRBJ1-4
CASSRGGEDEKLFF
TGCGCCAGCAGCCGGGGGGGAGAGGATGAAAAACTGTTTTTT
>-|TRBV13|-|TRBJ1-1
CASSLVSTEAFF
TGTGCCAGCAGCTTAGTATCCACTGAAGCTTTCTTT
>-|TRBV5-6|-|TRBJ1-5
CASSSFAGTNNQPQHF
TGTGCCAGCAGCTCGTTCGCCGGGACTAACAATCAGCCCCAGCATTTT
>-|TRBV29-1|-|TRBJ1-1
CSVQTRQVMTEAFF
TGCAGCGTCCAAACAAGACAGGTTATGACTGAAGCTTTCTTT
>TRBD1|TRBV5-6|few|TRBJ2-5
CASSWDDRATGSQYF
TGTGCCAGCAGCTGGGATGACAGGGCTACGGGGTCCCAGTACTTC
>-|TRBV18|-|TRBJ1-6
CASSTGTTYNSPLHF
TGTGCCAGCTCAACGGGAACGACCTATAATTCACCCCTCCACTTT